This T cell receptor beta chain was sequenced for a study of blood T cell repertoires in COVID-19. Study details: Some COVID-19 samples were acute and others convalescent; all came from the United States, Italy and Spain. T cells, B-cell-depleted T cells, or PBMCs provided the cDNA or gDNA that served as material.

As processed by the authors: Estimates of nucleated cell counts were drawn from the amplification of reference gene primers. Profiling relied on immunoSEQ multiplex PCR, and the TCRdb table lists in-frame clones only, not all of them. The V and J calls and clone size are taken from that table; D and trimming were inferred from the DNA. There are approximately 140,000 clones in the sample; about 86% occur only once, and under 3.5% lies in the top ten. The CDR3 covers 16 residues. Germline CDR1 ENHRY, CDR2 SYGVKD. J lost 4 bases, V lost 8 bases, and 14 bases had no gene match. This receptor was identified in a man between 70 and 80 years old with acute or convalescent COVID-19. The genes are TRBV10-3 and TRBJ2-5, with TRBD1 identical over 9 bases. Sequencing was carried out using peripheral blood. CDR3 nucleotides: TGTGCCATCGGAAAATCCGGGACAGGGTTGGGAGAGACCCAGTACTTC. Residues: CAIGKSGTGLGETQYF.